The 22 T cell receptor beta chains presented below share a single source sample, sequenced in a study of blood T cells in healthy people across ages (dated by TCRdb to the mid-2010s). Library generation was performed with 5' RACE. Reads for this sample came from an Illumina HiSeq 2500. A second PCR of about 7 to 12 cycles was run with a J-beta primer mix and a sample-barcoded 5' primer. TCRdb trimmed public reads at Q25 via fastp, called clones via MiXCR and kept in-frame beta chains. Rows with a matching CDR3 protein are joined into one entry that keeps the most common DNA and genes. A total of 700,000 to 950,000 distinct CDR3 sequences appear in this sample, roughly 64% of them only once. The top ten hold 22% of the sample. Sample: blood. These receptors all come from a man aged 25 to 40 in good health.

The V gene is TRBV27, the J gene TRBJ2-7, with 9 bases aligning to TRBD2. Germline CDR1 reads MNHEY; CDR2 reads SMNVEV (reference sequence). V dropped 6 bases and J dropped 0; count of bases not matched to a gene: 15. The CDR3 is 18 residues long. CDR3 amino acids: CASRDSGRTFGSSYEQYF. The CDR3, as DNA: TGTGCCAGCAGAGACAGCGGGAGGACTTTCGGTAGCTCCTACGAGCAGTACTTC.

The CDR3 bases are TGCAGCGTTGAGCCGGGACCTGGGACAGGATACACAGATACGCAGTATTTT. The encoded protein is CSVEPGPGTGYTDTQYF. The chain joins TRBV29-1 to TRBJ2-3; 8 bases agree with TRBD1. The CDR3 loop spans 17 amino acids. Germline CDR1 SQVTM, CDR2 ANQGSEA. The trim removed 3 bases at V and 2 bases at J, leaving 13 bases unmatched.

This clonotype was picked up a small number of times. The V gene is TRBV20-1, the J gene TRBJ2-7, with 8 bases lining up with TRBD2. The germline CDR1 and CDR2 sequences are DFQATT and SNEGSKA (reference sequence). The CDR3 extends over 11 amino acids. Trimming took 8 bases from V and 2 from J; bases not matched to a gene: 2. The DNA for the CDR3 is TGCAGTCCAGCGGGGGCCTACGAGCAGTACTTC. Translating gives CSPAGAYEQYF.

This clonotype was detected many times. This chain uses TRBV29-1 with TRBJ2-5; TRBD2 matches at 7 bases. Germline assignment: CDR1 SQVTM and CDR2 ANQGSEA. The CDR3 contains 12 residues. V trimming: 4 bases; J trimming: 5 bases; junction bases outside the gene matches: 4. The DNA of the CDR3 is TGCAGCGTTGTCCCAGCGGGGGAGACCCAGTACTTC. It codes for CSVVPAGETQYF.

The V gene is TRBV2, the J gene TRBJ2-6; 7 nucleotides agree with TRBD1. V trimming: 2 bases; J trimming: 2 bases; junction bases outside the gene matches: 3. The V gene's germline CDR1 is SNHLY and CDR2 FYNNEI. The CDR3 covers 16 residues. DNA for the CDR3: TGTGCCAGCAGTGAAAACAGGGGCGCTGGGGCCAACGTCCTGACTTTC. Protein sequence: CASSENRGAGANVLTF.

This rearrangement joins TRBV20-1 to TRBJ2-1, with no clear D. V was shortened by 0 bases and J by 0 bases, with 9 bases between the two germline ends. The germline gives CDR1 DFQATT, CDR2 SNEGSKA (reference sequence). This CDR3 has 15 residues. CDR3 sequence (DNA): TGCAGTGCTAGAGATCCGGGTAGCTCCTACAATGAGCAGTTCTTC. Its protein product is CSARDPGSSYNEQFF.

The V call is TRBV12-3 or TRBV12-4, the J call TRBJ1-4; D is uncertain. The CDR3 is 14 amino acids. V was trimmed by 7 bases and J by 5 bases, leaving 14 bases between them. CDR3 sequence: CASTPRRGNEKLFF. The CDR3 DNA reads as TGTGCCAGCACCCCGAGGCGTGGAAATGAAAAACTGTTTTTT.

This rearrangement joins TRBV11-2 to TRBJ2-4; 9 nucleotides line up with TRBD2. From germline, CDR1 is SGHAT and CDR2 FQNNGV. The length of the CDR3 is 12 residues. V lost 5 bases to trimming and J lost 15 bases; unmatched junction nucleotides: 8. The CDR3 loop is CASSIVAGDRYF. DNA of the CDR3: TGTGCCAGCAGCATAGTAGCGGGAGATAGGTACTTC.

This rearrangement joins TRBV7-2 to TRBJ1-6, with a weak D call TRBD1 (5 bases). CDR3 length: 16 residues. The germline V and J ends were trimmed by 2 bases and 9 bases, with 17 bases remaining between them. CDR1 is SGHTA, CDR2 FQGNSA, per germline. This CDR3 is CASSLLFQGSGSPLHF. The CDR3 nucleotides are TGTGCCAGCAGCTTACTCTTTCAGGGTAGCGGTTCACCCCTCCACTTT.

The chain joins TRBV6-1 to TRBJ2-5, with 8 bases aligning to TRBD2. The CDR3 extends over 10 amino acids. Unmatched junction bases numbered 2, after V lost 4 bases and J lost 13 bases. The V gene's germline CDR1 is MNHNS and CDR2 SASEGT. The CDR3 DNA sequence: TGTGCCAGCAGTGCCGGACTAGCGTACTTC. Its translation: CASSAGLAYF.

In regard to this clonotype: The junction does not match germline at one end; this may be a read error. The V and J genes are TRBV29-1 and TRBJ1-2; 8 positions agree with TRBD1. Germline-derived CDR1 and CDR2 are SQVTM and ANQGSEA. CDR3 size: 15 residues. CDR3 sequence: CSVDGTGQSNYGCTF. The CDR3 DNA reads as TGCAGCGTTGACGGGACAGGCCAATCTAACTATGGCTGCACCTTC. The full variable domain, completed using reference TRBV29-1 and TRBJ1-2, is SAVISQKPSRDICQRGTSLTIQCQVDSQVTMMFWYRQQPGQSLTLIATANQGSEATYESGFVIDKFPISRPNLTFSTLTVSNMSPEDSSIYLCSVDGTGQSNYGCTFGSGTRLTVV.

V is TRBV20-1 and J is TRBJ2-3; 11 bases align to TRBD1. This CDR3 spans 15 amino acids. Germline V gene data show CDR1 as DFQATT and CDR2 as SNEGSKA (reference sequence). Trimming cost V 6 bases and J 5 bases; bases outside gene matches: 10. The CDR3 sequence is CSALTGQGAGDTQYF. The CDR3 coding sequence is TGCAGTGCCCTAACCGGACAGGGGGCGGGAGATACGCAGTATTTT.

J is TRBJ2-1 and V is TRBV6-2 or TRBV6-3; 7 bases match TRBD1. From germline, CDR1 is MNHEY and CDR2 SVGEGT. Germline trimming cut 4 bases from V and 5 bases from J; bases unmatched to any gene: 8. The length of the CDR3 is 15 residues. The CDR3 sequence is CASSLYRGWDNEQFF. CDR3 nucleotides: TGTGCCAGCAGTTTATACAGGGGTTGGGACAATGAGCAGTTCTTC.

The V gene is TRBV6-2 or TRBV6-3, the J gene TRBJ2-3; 7 bases agree with TRBD2. The CDR3 sequence is 14 residues long. With V trimmed by 8 bases and J by 0 bases, 5 bases remained unmatched. Germline V gives CDR1 MNHEY, CDR2 SVGEGT. The CDR3 loop reads CASGGDYSTDTQYF. CDR3 DNA sequence: TGTGCCAGCGGCGGGGACTACAGCACAGATACGCAGTATTTT.

J is TRBJ1-1 and V is TRBV25-1; D remains unclear. Germline assignment: CDR1 MGHDK and CDR2 SYGVNS. Trimming removed 3 bases at V and 2 bases at J, with 10 bases between. The CDR3 is made up of 14 amino acids. The CDR3 bases are TGTGCCAGCAGTGACCTTGGTCGAAACACTGAAGCTTTCTTT. It codes for CASSDLGRNTEAFF.

This sequence joins TRBV6-6 and TRBJ2-3, with TRBD2 identical over 10 bases. V lost 5 bases, J lost 1 base, and 3 bases stayed unmatched. The CDR3 sequence is 15 residues long. CDR1 and CDR2 (germline): MNHNY, SVGAGI (reference sequence). For the CDR3, the DNA is TGTGCCAGCAGTACTAGCGGGGACGGCACAGATACGCAGTATTTT. Translation: CASSTSGDGTDTQYF.

A few counts support this clonotype. The rearrangement uses TRBV20-1 and TRBJ1-2, with D maybe TRBD1 (6 bases). Trimming stripped 6 bases from V and 8 bases from J, with 19 bases between. This CDR3 comprises 13 residues. Germline V gene data show CDR1 as DFQATT and CDR2 as SNEGSKA (reference sequence). This CDR3 is CSALEAGGLGYTF. The CDR3, as DNA: TGCAGTGCCCTGGAGGCCGGGGGCCTGGGCTACACCTTC.

This chain links TRBV27 with TRBJ2-4; D perhaps matches TRBD2 (6 bases). The last part of the DNA fits TRBJ2-5 better; the J call may be wrong. CDR3 length: 17 amino acids. The V gene's germline CDR1 is MNHEY and CDR2 SMNVEV (reference sequence). The CDR3 DNA reads as TGTGCCAGCAGTCCGCCCCCACGGGAGTCCCTACAAGAGACCCAGTACTTC. This codes for CASSPPPRESLQETQYF.

The chain joins TRBV21-1 to TRBJ2-4. TRBV21-1 is annotated as a pseudogene. The length of the CDR3 is 16 residues. CDR3 nucleotide sequence: TGTGCCAGCAGTAAGCGCAGGGTGATAGCCAAAAACATTCAGTACTTC. Its protein is CASSKRRVIAKNIQYF.

This sequence joins TRBV12-3 or TRBV12-4 and TRBJ2-3; 8 bases match TRBD2. CDR3 size: 15 residues. Unmatched junction bases numbered 4, after V lost 1 base and J lost 4 bases. The CDR3 DNA sequence: TGTGCCAGCAGTTTAGAAGCGGGAGTGGCAGATACGCAGTATTTT. Translated, it gives CASSLEAGVADTQYF.

The V and J genes are TRBV29-1 and TRBJ2-7, with TRBD2 matching 8 bases. The J call may be in error: the DNA end matches TRBJ2-5 better. Germline CDR1 reads SQVTM; CDR2 reads ANQGSEA. The CDR3 runs 13 residues. The CDR3 DNA reads TGCAGCGTCCAAATCGGGGGGGAGGGGACCCAGTACTTC. Translating it yields CSVQIGGEGTQYF.

V is TRBV29-1 and J is TRBJ2-5; no firm D call. The CDR3 runs to 12 residues. Germline values: CDR1 SQVTM, CDR2 ANQGSEA. Trimming removed 4 bases at V and 4 bases at J, with 10 bases between. CDR3 nucleotide sequence: TGCAGCGTTGGGCTAGAAGTAGAGACCCAGTACTTC. This codes for CSVGLEVETQYF.